This TCR beta chain was observed in a study of T cell repertoires in cytomegalovirus infection. Study in general: It can be stated that public TCR beta signatures indicated CMV infection as well as a matching HLA type. Study-level findings and limits: Dominating the ex vivo response were TCR beta clonotypes that were CMV-specific and HLA-C-restricted.

The CDR3 has 14 amino acids. CDR1 and CDR2 from the germline V gene are SGHAT and FQNNGV. Between the trimmed V and J ends, which lost 3 bases and 5 bases, there was a span of 14 bases. MiXCR was run by TCRdb on the reads, yielding one entry per CDR3 protein. The table shows under 200,000 distinct CDR3 sequences, with approximately 28% occurring only once. This clonotype was recorded many times. Antigen specificity is unknown. The sequence was obtained from a human donor in good health (CMV status not recorded). Some clones in this sample may be carry-over from other donors' samples. Sample: PBMCs. The V and J genes are TRBV11-2 and TRBJ2-7; D may be TRBD2 (5 bases). For the CDR3, the DNA is TGTGCCAGCAGCTTTTGGGGTTCCGGGAACGAGCAGTACTTC. This encodes CASSFWGSGNEQYF.